The clone carrying this T cell receptor (beta chain) has a count of ten or more. Its antigen is unknown. Preparation of the TCRbeta library was carried out with unique molecular identifiers. TCRdb re-called the PCR reads with MiXCR, one entry per CDR3 protein. The sample holds 300,000 to 350,000 distinct CDR3 sequences, roughly 16% seen once. The CDR3 is 12 amino acids. V was cut by 6 bases and J by 4 bases, with 9 bases left in between. The sample is drawn from a study of T-cell reconstitution after alpha-beta-depleted transplantation in children. Overall study results and limits: Recipient T cells and thymic progenitors that survived gave rise to the high TCRbeta diversity observed at day 60 in some patients. T-cell counts and diversity were attributed mostly to newly produced T cells one year after transplant. Reported findings indicate that, about two months after transplant, alpha-beta T cells came from several hundred expanded clones, which were derived from non-depleted graft cells.

The gene calls are TRBV12-3 or TRBV12-4 and TRBJ1-1, with a tentative D call TRBD1 (5 bases). The source material was PBMCs, mostly from graft donor cells, sampled 360 days after TCRalphabeta/CD19-depleted stem cell transplant. The sequence was obtained from a male patient aged 2 to 10 who had a stem cell transplant for acute lymphoblastic leukemia, so the T cells may come from the graft donor. CDR3 coding DNA: TGTGCCAGCAGCTTTGGGGGCACTGAAGCTTTCTTT. Its protein product is CASSFGGTEAFF.